The 22 T cell receptor beta chains reported below all come from one sample, sequenced in a study of blood T cell repertoires in COVID-19. Sequencing used immunoSEQ multiplex PCR; TCRdb keeps in-frame clones, though not all of them. The sample holds approximately 140,000 clones, 80% seen once. Material for sequencing was peripheral blood. These receptors originate from a man aged 55 to 69 with active or convalescent COVID-19.

The chain joins TRBV2 to TRBJ2-1, with a possible D match to TRBD1 (5 bases). V lost 2 bases and J 0 bases, leaving 5 bases between the germline ends. Germline CDR1 is SNHLY and CDR2 is FYNNEI. The CDR3 runs to 14 residues. The CDR3 protein is CASSEQGSYNEQFF. The CDR3, as DNA: TGTGCCAGCAGTGAACAGGGCTCCTACAATGAGCAGTTCTTC.

The rearrangement joins TRBV18 to TRBJ2-7; TRBD1 matches 12 bases. CDR1 KGHSH and CDR2 LQKENI come from the germline V gene. This CDR3 region has 16 residues. V shed 5 bases, J shed 7 bases, and the junction held 12 bases outside the gene matches. The CDR3 DNA follows: TGTGCCAGCTCATCACTCGGGACAGGGGGCGGCGGGGAGCAGTACTTC. Translation gives CASSSLGTGGGGEQYF.

This clone was detected a few times. This chain links TRBV10-3 with TRBJ2-1; 8 nucleotides agree with TRBD1. The V and J ends lost 2 bases and 8 bases, in that order; junction bases with no gene match: 5. The CDR3 loop spans 14 amino acids. Germline V gene lookup returns CDR1 ENHRY and CDR2 SYGVKD. The CDR3 DNA is TGTGCCATCAGTGAGGGACAGGGCGGCTATGAGCAGTTCTTC. It is translated as CAISEGQGGYEQFF.

This rearrangement joins TRBV24-1 to TRBJ1-1, with D possibly being TRBD1 (6 bases). The germline V gene encodes CDR1 KGHDR and CDR2 SFDVKD. This CDR3 is built from 17 residues. The germline V and J ends were trimmed by 3 bases and 3 bases, with 19 bases remaining between them. The CDR3, as DNA: TGTGCCACCAGTGATGCCGGGACCCGACAGGCGGACACTGAAGCTTTCTTT. Residues: CATSDAGTRQADTEAFF.

The chain carries TRBV18 and TRBJ2-7, with 7 bases aligning to TRBD1. The CDR3 sequence is 15 residues long. Germline V gene sequence: CDR1 KGHSH, CDR2 LQKENI. V lost 6 bases to trimming and J lost 3 bases; unmatched junction nucleotides: 11. The CDR3 loop reads CASSPRTGPNYEQYF. In DNA form, the CDR3 reads TGTGCCAGCTCGCCTCGGACAGGACCGAACTACGAGCAGTACTTC. Filled out from reference TRBV18 and TRBJ2-7, the complete variable domain reads NAGVMQNPRHLVRRRGQEARLRCSPMKGHSHVYWYRQLPEEGLKFMVYLQKENIIDESGMPKERFSAEFPKEGPSILRIQQVVRGDSAAYFCASSPRTGPNYEQYFGPGTRLTVT.

The sample holds a few counts of this clone. The chain is built from TRBV7-8 and TRBJ1-1; D gene ambiguous. The CDR3 extends over 13 amino acids. Looked up from germline, CDR1 is SGHVS and CDR2 is FQNEAQ. V lost 0 bases, J lost 4 bases, and 6 bases lay in between. In DNA form, the CDR3 reads TGTGCCAGCAGCTTAGCGTCAGGCACTGAAGCTTTCTTT. It yields the protein CASSLASGTEAFF.

The J gene is TRBJ2-7, the V gene TRBV28; 14 nucleotides line up with TRBD2. Losses at the gene ends were 7 bases for V and 3 bases for J; bases not matched to a gene: 8. This CDR3 spans 16 amino acids. Germline CDR1 is MDHEN and CDR2 is SYDVKM. The CDR3: CASTPTGLAGGYEQYF. For the CDR3, the DNA is TGTGCCAGCACCCCTACCGGACTAGCGGGAGGCTACGAGCAGTACTTC.

This clone appeared a single time. The chain links TRBV14 to TRBJ1-5; D is perhaps TRBD1 (5 bases). The CDR3 is 13 amino acids. CDR1 and CDR2 from the germline V gene are SGHDN and FVKESK. Trimming pared 3 bases from V and 9 bases from J, leaving 12 bases between. CDR3 DNA: TGTGCCAGCAGCCAGGACAATTTGGGGCCCCAGCATTTT. Protein sequence: CASSQDNLGPQHF.

The chain has TRBV6-2 or TRBV6-3 and TRBJ2-6, with D hard to call. Germline V lookup: CDR1 MNHEY, CDR2 SVGEGT. V lost 4 bases and J 0 bases, leaving 10 bases between the germline ends. This CDR3 spans 16 amino acids. Here the CDR3 reads CASSSPRDSGANVLTF. The CDR3 coding sequence is TGTGCCAGCAGTTCTCCGCGCGACTCTGGGGCCAACGTCCTGACTTTC.

This clone was recorded once. The chain carries TRBV7-3 and TRBJ2-5; the D gene is possibly TRBD1 (6 bases). This CDR3 contains 13 residues. V shed 1 base and J shed 4 bases, with 7 bases lying between them. Germline V gene sequence: CDR1 SGHTA, CDR2 FQGTGA. Here the CDR3 DNA reads TGTGCCAGCAGCTTAAGGGGGCCAGAGACCCAGTACTTC. It is translated as CASSLRGPETQYF.

The CDR3 bases are TGTGCCAGCAGCTTAGCGTCGGGGATTCGGGCGACTAATGAAAAACTGTTTTTT. This gives the protein CASSLASGIRATNEKLFF. The rearrangement links TRBV7-9 to TRBJ1-4; D gene uncertain. CDR1 and CDR2 (germline): SEHNR, FQNEAQ (reference sequence). The CDR3 loop spans 18 amino acids. V lost 0 bases, J lost 2 bases, and 16 bases lay in between.

This clone was observed a handful of times. The rearrangement joins TRBV20-1 to TRBJ2-5; tentatively, D is TRBD1 (5 bases). Trimming stripped 6 bases from V and 5 bases from J, with 10 bases between. Per the germline V gene, CDR1 is DFQATT and CDR2 is SNEGSKA (reference sequence). The CDR3 is 11 residues long. Written as DNA, the CDR3 is TGCAGTGCAAGTGCAGGGGAGACCCAGTACTTC. It is translated as CSASAGETQYF.

This clone has ten or more counts. The genes are TRBV12-3 or TRBV12-4 and TRBJ2-5, with 9 nucleotides matching TRBD1. CDR3 length: 13 amino acids. With V trimmed by 6 bases and J by 5 bases, 4 bases remained unmatched. For the CDR3, the DNA is TGTGCCAGCAGACCAGGACAGGGGGAGACCCAGTACTTC. Amino acids: CASRPGQGETQYF.

Only a few counts were recorded for this clone. This sequence joins TRBV7-3 and TRBJ2-2, with TRBD1 matching 9 bases. CDR1 and CDR2 (germline): SGHTA, FQGTGA. The CDR3 extends over 14 amino acids. Trimming removed 1 base from V and 10 bases from J; junction bases left unmatched: 4. The CDR3 loop is CASSLNGQGSELFF. The CDR3 DNA is TGTGCCAGCAGCTTAAACGGACAGGGGTCGGAGCTGTTTTTT.

This clone appeared a few times. V and J are TRBV18 and TRBJ1-2; TRBD1 matches 8 bases. The CDR3 is 15 amino acids. V lost 2 bases, J lost 6 bases, and 8 bases stayed unmatched. Germline CDR1 reads KGHSH; CDR2 reads LQKENI. The CDR3 spells CASSPSTGAIDGYTF. CDR3 coding DNA: TGTGCCAGCTCACCATCGACAGGGGCCATTGATGGCTACACCTTC. The full variable domain, in which reference TRBV18 and TRBJ1-2 provide the parts outside the CDR3, is NAGVMQNPRHLVRRRGQEARLRCSPMKGHSHVYWYRQLPEEGLKFMVYLQKENIIDESGMPKERFSAEFPKEGPSILRIQQVVRGDSAAYFCASSPSTGAIDGYTFGSGTRLTVV.

In its sample, this clone was seen a few times. V usage is TRBV28 and J usage is TRBJ2-7; tentatively, D is TRBD1 (7 bases). CDR1 and CDR2 (germline): MDHEN, SYDVKM. The CDR3 is 15 residues long. Trimming removed 2 bases from V and 3 bases from J, with 14 bases in between. In DNA, the CDR3 is TGTGCCAGCAGTTTAGCCTACAGGGGAGGCTACGAGCAGTACTTC. It yields the protein CASSLAYRGGYEQYF.

The V and J genes are TRBV7-8 and TRBJ1-5; D not resolved. The length of the CDR3 is 16 residues. V was cut by 2 bases and J by 1 base, with 12 bases left in between. Germline CDR1 is SGHVS and CDR2 is FQNEAQ. The CDR3 region has the DNA TGTGCCAGCAGCTTAATAACCCGAGGCAGCAATCAGCCCCAGCATTTT. Translated, it gives CASSLITRGSNQPQHF.

V and J are TRBV2 and TRBJ1-2; D perhaps matches TRBD1 (5 bases). The CDR3 runs to 14 residues. V shed 3 bases and J shed 3 bases, with 11 bases lying between them. Per germline, CDR1 SNHLY and CDR2 FYNNEI. Here the CDR3 reads CASSDVPRDYGYTF. CDR3 nucleotide sequence: TGTGCCAGCAGTGACGTTCCCAGGGACTATGGCTACACCTTC. The full variable domain, completed using reference TRBV2 and TRBJ1-2, is EPEVTQTPSHQVTQMGQEVILRCVPISNHLYFYWYRQILGQKVEFLVSFYNNEISEKSEIFDDQFSVERPDGSNFTLKIRSTKLEDSAMYFCASSDVPRDYGYTFGSGTRLTVV.

The rearrangement uses TRBV23-1 and TRBJ2-3; tentatively, D is TRBD2 (5 bases). TRBV23-1 has ORF status, its function being uncertain. The CDR3 is 17 amino acids. V was shortened by 4 bases and J by 2 bases, with 19 bases between the two germline ends. CDR3 sequence: CASSPVAGNFLTDTQYF. Written as DNA, the CDR3 is TGCGCCAGCAGTCCTGTTGCCGGGAACTTTCTCACAGATACGCAGTATTTT.

This chain connects TRBV12-3 or TRBV12-4 to TRBJ2-7; a weak D match, TRBD2 (6 bases). The ends were cut back, 6 bases at V and 9 bases at J, with 18 bases in the middle. The CDR3 length is 13 residues. The chain's CDR3 is CASRTARGRWQYF. The CDR3 DNA reads as TGTGCCAGCAGGACAGCCCGGGGGAGATGGCAGTACTTC.

CDR3 DNA: TGCGCCAGCAGCCACGCCTTCGGTAGCGGCCACAATGAGCAGTTCTTC. This gives the protein CASSHAFGSGHNEQFF. The V call is TRBV4-1, the J call TRBJ2-1; D might be TRBD2 (6 bases). Germline CDR1 and CDR2: MGHRA and YSYEKL. V was trimmed by 3 bases and J by 5 bases, leaving 17 bases between them. The CDR3 has 16 residues.

The genes are TRBV7-9 and TRBJ2-7, with D unclear. V gave up 5 bases and J gave up 3 bases, with 11 bases separating them. CDR1 and CDR2 (germline): SEHNR, FQNEAQ (reference sequence). This CDR3 is built from 13 residues. As DNA, the CDR3 is TGTGCCAGCAGCGTTACTGAGGTCTACGAGCAGTACTTC. The encoded protein is CASSVTEVYEQYF.